The entry that follows covers one T cell receptor (gamma chain) sequence. A read error is possible here, since a much larger clone lies one base away. The same CDR3 arises from other DNA sequences in this sample as well. TCRdb reanalyzed the RT-PCR reads using CATT. The table includes about 700 gamma-chain clones, under 25% detected once. The data belong to a study of gamma-delta T cells after stem cell transplantation. The CDR3 length is 16 residues. CDR1 is EGSNGY and CDR2 is YDSYNSKV in the germline V gene. What was sequenced was gamma-delta T cells. J is TRGJ1 or TRGJ2 and V is TRGV2. This receptor was identified in a human donor. It is not recorded whose cells these are; they may come from a transplant donor. The chain's CDR3 is CATWDGRGKNYYKKLF. In nucleotides, the CDR3 is TGCGCCACCTGGGACGGTCGTGGAAAGAATTATTATAAGAAACTCTTT.